These 14 T cell receptor beta chains originate from one sample sequenced in a study of early T cells in non-severe SARS-CoV-2 infection. From the 5' RACE reads, TCRdb called clonotypes with MiXCR, one entry per CDR3 protein. Altogether about 83,000 distinct CDR3 sequences are present, more than 9% being singletons, with the ten largest covering over 7%. The specimen comprised whole blood, sampled at baseline. All receptors derive from an adult who was a healthcare worker with PCR-confirmed SARS-CoV-2 infection or an uninfected control (not recorded which).

The chain employs TRBV20-1 and TRBJ2-3; a possible D gene is TRBD2 (5 bases). The germline CDR1 and CDR2 sequences are DFQATT and SNEGSKA (reference sequence). The CDR3 length is 18 residues. V was shortened by 0 bases and J by 6 bases, with 25 bases between the two germline ends. The CDR3 loop reads CSARDLVSGGSFTDTQYF. The CDR3 DNA reads as TGCAGTGCTAGAGATCTCGTTTCTGGCGGGTCCTTCACGGATACGCAGTATTTT.

There are a few counts of this clonotype. The genes are TRBV5-5 and TRBJ2-3; no reliable D call. The CDR3 contains 11 residues. Germline V CDR1 and CDR2: SGHKS, YYEKEE (reference sequence). V was shortened by 2 bases and J by 4 bases, with 2 bases between the two germline ends. CDR3 sequence (DNA): TGTGCCAGCAGCTTAGCAGATACGCAGTATTTT. This codes for CASSLADTQYF.

This clonotype was detected ten times or more. The rearrangement uses TRBV28 and TRBJ2-2, with TRBD2 as a possible D gene (6 bases). V lost 3 bases to trimming and J lost 5 bases, with 13 bases between them. Germline V gives CDR1 MDHEN, CDR2 SYDVKM. This CDR3 is built from 15 residues. CDR3 loop: CASSFAGSKTGELFF. The DNA of the CDR3 is TGTGCCAGCAGTTTTGCCGGGAGTAAAACCGGGGAGCTGTTTTTT.

This clonotype occurred a few times. The J gene is TRBJ2-2, the V gene TRBV6-1; the D gene is possibly TRBD1 (8 bases). The CDR3 is 15 amino acids. Germline CDR1 and CDR2: MNHNS and SASEGT. V was cut by 4 bases and J by 5 bases, with 14 bases left in between. In nucleotides, the CDR3 is TGTGCCAGCAGTGTGGTACAGGGGGGGACCGGGGAGCTGTTTTTT. This encodes CASSVVQGGTGELFF.

V gene TRBV5-1 combines with J gene TRBJ2-1; 13 positions agree with TRBD2. V was clipped by 1 base and J by 2 bases; unmatched bases: 12. The germline V gene has CDR1 SGHRS and CDR2 YFSETQ. CDR3 length: 20 residues. CDR3 in amino acids: CASSLRSGGTSGIAYNEQFF. The CDR3 nucleotides read TGCGCCAGCAGCTTGCGTTCCGGCGGGACTAGCGGGATTGCCTACAATGAGCAGTTCTTC.

This clonotype was counted only a few times. The chain employs TRBV5-1 and TRBJ1-1, with D tentatively TRBD1 (5 bases). The CDR3 sequence is 13 residues long. Trimming left V 3 bases short and J 11 bases short, with 17 bases between. Germline V lookup: CDR1 SGHRS, CDR2 YFSETQ. CDR3 in DNA: TGCGCCAGCAGCTCCCCGGGGGTGGCTAGGGCTTTCTTT. It specifies CASSSPGVARAFF.

The gene calls are TRBV18 and TRBJ2-2; a weak D match, TRBD1 (6 bases). The germline gives CDR1 KGHSH, CDR2 LQKENI. The CDR3 has 15 amino acids. The ends were cut back, 1 base at V and 2 bases at J, with 8 bases in the middle. The CDR3 nucleotides are TGTGCCAGCTCACCACGGGGACAAAACACCGGGGAGCTGTTTTTT. Translating gives CASSPRGQNTGELFF.

This clonotype was seen ten or more times. The chain recombines TRBV7-2 with TRBJ2-1, with D possibly matching TRBD1 (6 bases). V was pared by 4 bases and J by 5 bases, with 18 bases between. The CDR3 loop spans 16 amino acids. Germline V gene lookup returns CDR1 SGHTA and CDR2 FQGNSA. CDR3 residues: CASSSEQGRRHNEQFF. Written as DNA, the CDR3 is TGTGCCAGCAGCTCGGAACAGGGTAGGAGGCACAATGAGCAGTTCTTC.

This chain uses TRBV3-1 with TRBJ2-3; D may be TRBD1 or TRBD2 (5 bases each). The V end lost 4 bases, the J end lost 6 bases, and 17 bases lay between the germline ends. CDR1 LGHDT and CDR2 YNNKEL come from the germline V gene (reference sequence). The CDR3 loop spans 15 amino acids. The DNA for the CDR3 is TGTGCCAGCAGCCGGGACGGTGAGATGCGGGATACGCAGTATTTT. Translation gives CASSRDGEMRDTQYF.

This clonotype has more than one count but fewer than ten. V usage is TRBV5-1 and J usage is TRBJ2-3; D unclear. CDR3 length: 14 residues. V lost 0 bases and J 7 bases, leaving 12 bases between the germline ends. Looked up from germline, CDR1 is SGHRS and CDR2 is YFSETQ. CDR3 residues: CASSLGTGTNTQYF. CDR3 DNA sequence: TGCGCCAGCAGCTTGGGGACCGGTACGAATACGCAGTATTTT. Full variable domain (missing parts from reference TRBV5-1 and TRBJ2-3): KAGVTQTPRYLIKTRGQQVTLSCSPISGHRSVSWYQQTPGQGLQFLFEYFSETQRNKGNFPGRFSGRQFSNSRSEMNVSTLELGDSALYLCASSLGTGTNTQYFGPGTRLTVL.

The chain employs TRBV4-2 and TRBJ2-5; 13 bases line up with TRBD2. V trimming: 0 bases; J trimming: 1 base; junction bases outside the gene matches: 8. The CDR3 totals 19 residues. CDR1 is LGHNA and CDR2 is YNFKEQ in the germline V gene. This chain's CDR3 is CASSQELAGGSPIQETQYF. CDR3 sequence (DNA): TGTGCCAGCAGCCAAGAACTAGCGGGAGGGTCCCCTATCCAAGAGACCCAGTACTTC.

This clonotype was observed a few times. The chain joins TRBV11-2 to TRBJ2-1; no clear D. Germline values: CDR1 SGHAT, CDR2 FQNNGV. Trimming stripped 2 bases from V and 1 base from J, with 12 bases between. CDR3 length: 16 amino acids. For the CDR3, the DNA is TGTGCCAGCAGCTTACTGACAAAGGTATCCTACAATGAGCAGTTCTTC. Its translation is CASSLLTKVSYNEQFF.

The chain recombines TRBV30 with TRBJ2-3, with D hard to call. Deletions cut 6 bases from V and 2 bases from J, with 6 bases between. The CDR3 runs 11 residues. CDR1 is GTSNPN and CDR2 is SVGIG in the germline V gene (reference sequence). The CDR3: CACYTTDTQYF. As DNA, the CDR3 is TGTGCCTGCTACACCACAGATACGCAGTATTTT.

The chain joins TRBV14 to TRBJ2-1; D is perhaps TRBD2 (6 bases). The CDR3 has 14 residues. Germline CDR1 reads SGHDN; CDR2 reads FVKESK. V was trimmed by 4 bases and J by 8 bases, leaving 15 bases between them. This CDR3 reads CASSRPGLLDEQFF. The CDR3 DNA sequence: TGTGCCAGCAGCCGCCCGGGACTCCTCGATGAGCAGTTCTTC.